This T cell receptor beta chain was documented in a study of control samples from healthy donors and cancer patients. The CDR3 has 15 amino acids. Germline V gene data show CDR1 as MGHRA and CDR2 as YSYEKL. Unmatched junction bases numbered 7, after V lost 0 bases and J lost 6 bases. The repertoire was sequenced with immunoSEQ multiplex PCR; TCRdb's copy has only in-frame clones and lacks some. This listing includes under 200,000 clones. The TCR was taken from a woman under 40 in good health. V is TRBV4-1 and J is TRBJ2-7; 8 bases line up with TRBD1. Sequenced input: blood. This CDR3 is CASSQEDRALAEQYF. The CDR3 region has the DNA TGCGCCAGCAGCCAAGAGGACAGGGCCCTAGCCGAGCAGTACTTC.